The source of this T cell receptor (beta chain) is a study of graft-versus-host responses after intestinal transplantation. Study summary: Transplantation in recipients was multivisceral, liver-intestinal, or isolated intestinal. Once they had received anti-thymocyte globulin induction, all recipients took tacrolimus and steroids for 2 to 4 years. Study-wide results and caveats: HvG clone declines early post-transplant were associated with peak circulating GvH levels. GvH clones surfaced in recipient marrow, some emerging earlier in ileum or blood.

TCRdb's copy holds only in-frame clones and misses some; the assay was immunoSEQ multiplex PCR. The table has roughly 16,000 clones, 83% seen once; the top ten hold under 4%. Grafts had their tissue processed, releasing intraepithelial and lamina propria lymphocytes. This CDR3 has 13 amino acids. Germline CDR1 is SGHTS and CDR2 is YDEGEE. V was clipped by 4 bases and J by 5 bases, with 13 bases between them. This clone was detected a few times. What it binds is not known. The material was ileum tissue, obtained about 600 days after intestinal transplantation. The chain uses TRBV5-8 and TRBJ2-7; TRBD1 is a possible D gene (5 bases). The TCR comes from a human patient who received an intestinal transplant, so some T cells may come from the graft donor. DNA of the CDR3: TGTGCCAGCAGCCATCAGGGTACCGACGAGCAGTACTTC. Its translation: CASSHQGTDEQYF.